These 29 T cell receptor beta chains were all obtained from the same sample, sequenced in a study of post-analysis software for immune sequencing data. Prepared TCR beta cDNA libraries contained unique molecular identifiers. One entry per CDR3 protein results from TCRdb running MiXCR on the PCR reads. The table has under 650,000 distinct CDR3 sequences, around 40% seen once. Study-wide points: TRBV5-6, TRBV5-1 and TRBV20-1 were among four or five TRBV segments more frequent in patients than controls.

No antigen is known for these receptors. Sequencing was performed on blood. These receptors originate from a girl aged 5-17 years with multiple sclerosis.

The chain recombines TRBV4-1 with TRBJ2-7; 7 bases are shared with TRBD1. V was pared by 4 bases and J by 2 bases, with 8 bases of the junction left unmatched. Germline CDR1 MGHRA, CDR2 YSYEKL. The CDR3 has 15 amino acids. The CDR3 DNA follows: TGCGCCAGCAGCCCTTCTCGGACAGGAGCCTACGAGCAGTACTTC. Translating gives CASSPSRTGAYEQYF.

The chain recombines TRBV2 with TRBJ2-7, with D perhaps matching TRBD1 (7 bases). This CDR3 spans 13 amino acids. Germline V gene lookup returns CDR1 SNHLY and CDR2 FYNNEI. Trimming took off 6 bases at V and 9 bases at J, with 18 bases between the two ends. The CDR3 region is CASSSTGSGLQYF. CDR3 nucleotide sequence: TGTGCCAGCAGCTCGACAGGGAGCGGGCTGCAGTACTTC.

The chain recombines TRBV7-9 with TRBJ1-5, with 9 bases that match TRBD1. The V segment lost 5 bases and the J segment 5 bases; nucleotides outside the gene matches: 7. CDR1 is SEHNR, CDR2 FQNEAQ, per germline (reference sequence). This CDR3 spans 15 amino acids. The CDR3 sequence: CASSAMGQGDQPQHF. As DNA, the CDR3 is TGTGCCAGCAGCGCCATGGGACAGGGCGATCAGCCCCAGCATTTT.

The chain links TRBV6-5 to TRBJ1-1; no firm D call. This CDR3 has 12 amino acids. Trimming took off 4 bases at V and 6 bases at J, with 9 bases between the two ends. Germline loops: CDR1 MNHEY, CDR2 SVGAGI. The chain's CDR3 is CASSWTGAEAFF. DNA for the CDR3: TGTGCCAGCAGTTGGACGGGAGCTGAAGCTTTCTTT.

This chain connects TRBV20-1 to TRBJ1-2, with D perhaps TRBD1 (5 bases). The CDR3 length is 12 residues. The ends were cut back, 5 bases at V and 4 bases at J, with 11 bases in the middle. Germline V gene sequence: CDR1 DFQATT, CDR2 SNEGSKA (reference sequence). The CDR3 nucleotides read TGCAGTGCTCAAGGGGCGGTCTATGGCTACACCTTC. Protein product: CSAQGAVYGYTF.

This chain links TRBV7-2 with TRBJ2-7, with TRBD2 identical over 12 bases. Germline V CDR1 and CDR2: SGHTA, FQGNSA. The CDR3 is made up of 16 amino acids. V was clipped by 4 bases and J by 7 bases; unmatched bases: 11. CDR3 nucleotides: TGTGCCAGCAGCTCCAAGTGGCTAGCGGGAGGGGGTGAGCAGTACTTC. It encodes CASSSKWLAGGGEQYF.

The chain uses TRBV5-1 and TRBJ2-7, with D perhaps TRBD2 (6 bases). The CDR3 runs to 15 residues. The germline gives CDR1 SGHRS, CDR2 YFSETQ. The V end lost 4 bases, the J end lost 2 bases, and 16 bases lay between the germline ends. CDR3 sequence reads: CASSNPGLQTYEQYF. The CDR3 region has the DNA TGCGCCAGCAGCAATCCGGGACTCCAAACCTACGAGCAGTACTTC.

The chain carries TRBV20-1 and TRBJ2-3; maybe TRBD1 (6 bases). There are 14 residues in the CDR3. Germline-derived CDR1 and CDR2 are DFQATT and SNEGSKA (reference sequence). V was shortened by 3 bases and J by 3 bases, with 13 bases between the two germline ends. The CDR3 here is CSASSPGETDTQYF. CDR3 nucleotides: TGCAGTGCTAGTTCCCCAGGGGAGACAGATACGCAGTATTTT.

This clonotype was counted a few times. This chain uses TRBV20-1 with TRBJ2-4, with D tentatively TRBD1 (7 bases). The J call may be faulty, since TRBJ2-7 better matches the DNA end. The germline gives CDR1 DFQATT, CDR2 SNEGSKA (reference sequence). The CDR3 totals 14 residues. CDR3 residues: CSASGSGGGSEQYF. CDR3 in DNA: TGCAGTGCCAGTGGGTCAGGGGGAGGATCCGAGCAGTACTTC.

Only a few counts were recorded for this clonotype. The chain employs TRBV6-1 and TRBJ2-7, with D maybe TRBD2 (5 bases). Trimming removed 2 bases from V and 2 bases from J, with 10 bases in between. The CDR3 has 14 amino acids. Germline CDR1 is MNHNS and CDR2 is SASEGT. The CDR3 loop reads CASSESEGAYEQYF. CDR3 nucleotide sequence: TGTGCCAGCAGTGAATCCGAGGGCGCCTACGAGCAGTACTTC.

The rearrangement links TRBV20-1 to TRBJ2-1, with D maybe TRBD2 (7 bases). With 6 bases removed from V and 8 bases from J, the gap between germline ends came to 20 bases. In germline, CDR1 is DFQATT, CDR2 SNEGSKA (reference sequence). CDR3 length: 14 amino acids. In DNA form, the CDR3 reads TGCAGTGCGCTAGCGGACGGGGGGCTACATGAGCAGTTCTTC. Its protein product is CSALADGGLHEQFF.

The CDR3 loop reads CASSLVDRSRYEQYF. In DNA form, the CDR3 reads TGTGCCAGCAGCTTAGTGGACAGGTCAAGGTACGAGCAGTACTTC. The chain carries TRBV7-8 and TRBJ2-7, with 7 bases fitting TRBD1. CDR3 length: 15 amino acids. The V segment lost 1 base and the J segment 4 bases; nucleotides outside the gene matches: 7. The germline gives CDR1 SGHVS, CDR2 FQNEAQ.

This clonotype was seen ten or more times. The rearrangement joins TRBV7-2 to TRBJ2-7; no definite D call. CDR1 is SGHTA and CDR2 is FQGNSA in the germline V gene. V gave up 2 bases and J gave up 2 bases, with 7 bases separating them. The CDR3 length is 13 residues. The CDR3 is CASSLHPAYEQYF. The DNA for the CDR3 is TGTGCCAGCAGCTTACACCCCGCCTACGAGCAGTACTTC.

The J gene is TRBJ2-7, the V gene TRBV12-3 or TRBV12-4, with no clear D. V dropped 8 bases and J dropped 9 bases, with 11 bases sitting between them. The CDR3 spans 10 residues. CDR3 sequence: CASGKERQYF. CDR3 bases: TGTGCCAGCGGGAAGGAGAGGCAGTACTTC.

The rearrangement links TRBV19 to TRBJ2-7; a weak D match, TRBD1 (6 bases). CDR1 is LNHDA and CDR2 is SQIVND in the germline V gene (reference sequence). CDR3 size: 13 residues. V dropped 5 bases and J dropped 2 bases, with 10 bases sitting between them. CDR3 residues: CASSPRTAYEQYF. CDR3 nucleotides: TGTGCCAGTAGTCCACGGACAGCCTACGAGCAGTACTTC.

The gene calls are TRBV7-6 and TRBJ2-1; D is unclear. CDR1 and CDR2 (germline): SGHVS, FNYEAQ. The CDR3 has 14 amino acids. Trimming pared 3 bases from V and 10 bases from J, leaving 16 bases between. In DNA form, the CDR3 reads TGTGCCAGCAGCTTCGATGGCTACCTGTACGAGCAGTTCTTC. Protein sequence: CASSFDGYLYEQFF.

The J gene is TRBJ2-1, the V gene TRBV20-1; D call uncertain. V shed 0 bases and J shed 0 bases, with 12 bases lying between them. The CDR3 totals 16 residues. Germline V gene lookup returns CDR1 DFQATT and CDR2 SNEGSKA (reference sequence). DNA of the CDR3: TGCAGTGCTAGAGATACCGGATTTAGCTCCTACAATGAGCAGTTCTTC. This sequence encodes CSARDTGFSSYNEQFF.

The V gene is TRBV12-3 or TRBV12-4, the J gene TRBJ2-7; perhaps TRBD2 as D (6 bases). This CDR3 is 12 amino acids long. The V and J ends lost 6 bases and 7 bases respectively, with 13 bases between them. CDR3 sequence reads: CASRRDRGEQYF. For the CDR3, the DNA is TGTGCCAGCAGGCGGGACCGGGGGGAGCAGTACTTC.

The V call is TRBV12-3 or TRBV12-4, the J call TRBJ2-7; 8 bases align to TRBD2. The V gene end was trimmed by 5 bases and the J gene end by 3 bases; junction bases not matched to a gene: 9. This CDR3 has 15 amino acids. The CDR3 here is CASSLSSGEFYEQYF. DNA for the CDR3: TGTGCCAGCAGTCTTAGTAGCGGGGAGTTCTACGAGCAGTACTTC.

V gene TRBV4-1 combines with J gene TRBJ1-2; D is uncertain. The V gene lost 1 base and the J gene lost 3 bases, with 12 bases spanning the gap. The germline gives CDR1 MGHRA, CDR2 YSYEKL. This CDR3 spans 15 amino acids. CDR3 nucleotides: TGCGCCAGCAGCCAAGGGTACGGCGCGGACTATGGCTACACCTTC. This codes for CASSQGYGADYGYTF.

This chain joins TRBV25-1 and TRBJ1-1; D perhaps matches TRBD1 (5 bases). The germline CDR1 and CDR2 sequences are MGHDK and SYGVNS. The CDR3 extends over 16 amino acids. V was clipped by 3 bases and J by 8 bases, with 22 bases between them. Written as DNA, the CDR3 is TGTGCCAGCAGTGACAACCGGGACCTTAGACGGGGAGAAGCTTTCTTT. It is translated as CASSDNRDLRRGEAFF. Filled out from reference TRBV25-1 and TRBJ1-1, the complete variable domain reads EADIYQTPRYLVIGTGKKITLECSQTMGHDKMYWYQQDPGMELHLIHYSYGVNSTEKGDLSSESTVSRIRTEHFPLTLESARPSHTSQYLCASSDNRDLRRGEAFFGQGTRLTVV.

V is TRBV20-1 and J is TRBJ1-1; unclear D gene. The CDR3 is made up of 13 amino acids. The germline V gene has CDR1 DFQATT and CDR2 SNEGSKA (reference sequence). The V end lost 4 bases, the J end lost 3 bases, and 12 bases lay between the germline ends. The CDR3 is CSATEGPDTEAFF. The CDR3 nucleotides are TGCAGTGCTACGGAAGGCCCAGACACTGAAGCTTTCTTT.

The CDR3 region is CAISATQGATKNIRYF. In nucleotides, the CDR3 is TGTGCCATCAGTGCCACACAGGGGGCCACCAAAAACATTCGGTACTTC. The chain is built from TRBV10-3 and TRBJ2-5, with 9 bases that match TRBD1. The V and J ends lost 4 bases and 13 bases, in that order; junction bases with no gene match: 19. Germline CDR1 reads ENHRY; CDR2 reads SYGVKD. The CDR3 runs to 16 residues.

CDR3 in amino acids: CAIRRTRSSGGDTQYF. In DNA, the CDR3 is TGTGCCATCAGACGAACTCGATCCAGCGGGGGAGATACGCAGTATTTT. J is TRBJ2-3 and V is TRBV10-3; 8 nucleotides align to TRBD2. This CDR3 has 16 amino acids. Germline CDR1 is ENHRY and CDR2 is SYGVKD. With 6 bases clipped from V and 5 bases from J, the junction kept 13 bases outside the gene matches.

V is TRBV7-9 and J is TRBJ1-2, with D possibly being TRBD1 (5 bases). There are 11 residues in the CDR3. Germline CDR1 reads SEHNR; CDR2 reads FQNEAQ (reference sequence). V was clipped by 11 bases and J by 6 bases, with 13 bases between them. Here the CDR3 reads CAYRGPHGYTF. The CDR3 DNA sequence: TGTGCCTATAGGGGCCCCCATGGCTACACCTTC.

This clonotype occurred once. The chain has TRBV6-1 and TRBJ2-1; a possible D gene is TRBD2 (5 bases). CDR3 size: 18 residues. Trimming left V 0 bases short and J 12 bases short, with 27 bases between. Germline V lookup: CDR1 MNHNS, CDR2 SASEGT. CDR3 sequence reads: CASSEALPGFRESAPQFF. For the CDR3, the DNA is TGTGCCAGCAGTGAAGCGCTTCCGGGGTTTCGTGAGTCCGCCCCGCAGTTCTTC.

The rearrangement uses TRBV27 and TRBJ1-2; D call uncertain. The CDR3 is 15 amino acids. Germline CDR1 and CDR2: MNHEY and SMNVEV (reference sequence). V lost 5 bases, J lost 1 base, and 14 bases lay in between. The CDR3 protein is CASSPWTEGNYGYTF. CDR3 sequence (DNA): TGTGCCAGCAGTCCCTGGACGGAGGGTAACTATGGCTACACCTTC.

This chain links TRBV12-3 or TRBV12-4 with TRBJ1-5; the D gene is possibly TRBD1 (6 bases). CDR3 length: 12 amino acids. Trimming took 5 bases from V and 11 from J, leaving 13 bases between them. CDR3 in amino acids: CASSHGGGSQHF. In DNA form, the CDR3 reads TGTGCCAGCAGTCACGGAGGGGGATCCCAGCATTTT.

This clonotype was counted ten times or more. The chain recombines TRBV12-3 or TRBV12-4 with TRBJ2-7, with 10 bases identical to TRBD1. The V gene end was trimmed by 5 bases and the J gene end by 3 bases; junction bases not matched to a gene: 4. CDR3 size: 14 residues. CDR3 sequence: CASSVGQGGYEQYF. For the CDR3, the DNA is TGTGCCAGCAGTGTCGGACAGGGGGGCTACGAGCAGTACTTC.